A selection of T cell receptor beta chains follows, all from one sample in a study of T-cell reconstitution after alpha-beta-depleted transplantation in children. TCRdb reanalysed the PCR reads using MiXCR and keeps one entry per CDR3 protein. The profile shows about 640,000 distinct CDR3 sequences, 16% of them singletons. The source was PBMCs from the stem cell graft donor, collected from the stem cell graft. The origin of the receptors is a human donor who donated a stem cell graft to a child with acute myeloid leukemia. Both conserved end residues are part of each CDR3. Each record gives: J gene, D gene, V gene, clone size, CDR3 protein, CDR3 DNA. The D gene is left open where the match is weak. The size entry is marked missing in some rows and otherwise reads once, few, many or a size class.

TRBJ2-7 | NA | TRBV4-3 | NA | CASSPSPGTVPSYEQYF | TGCGCCAGCAGCCCTTCCCCCGGGACTGTACCATCCTACGAGCAGTACTTC
TRBJ1-4 | NA | TRBV11-2 | NA | CASSSRIHRELATNEKLFF | TGTGCCAGCAGCTCCCGTATCCATAGAGAGTTGGCAACTAATGAAAAACTGTTTTTT
TRBJ2-5 | NA | TRBV20-1 | many | CSARVPNQETQYF | TGCAGTGCTAGAGTACCGAACCAAGAGACCCAGTACTTC
TRBJ2-3 | NA | TRBV20-1 | few | CSARGRISTDTQYF | TGCAGTGCTAGGGGCAGGATCAGCACAGATACGCAGTATTTT
TRBJ1-2 | TRBD1 | TRBV5-1 | few | CASSSSLPHDRGKFYGYTF | TGCGCCAGCAGCTCCTCGTTGCCCCACGACAGGGGGAAATTCTATGGCTACACCTTC
TRBJ1-6 | NA | TRBV28 | NA | CASSDPLGYSPLHF | TGTGCCAGCAGTGACCCCCTAGGATATTCACCCCTCCACTTT
TRBJ2-2 | TRBD1 | TRBV5-6 | NA | CASSQTGRNTGELFF | TGTGCCAGCAGCCAGACAGGGCGGAACACCGGGGAGCTGTTTTTT
TRBJ1-4 | NA | TRBV5-1 | few | CASSLNRMEEKLFF | TGCGCCAGCAGCTTGAATCGGATGGAGGAAAAACTGTTTTTT
TRBJ2-5 | NA | TRBV6-1 | many | CASMGSRFTETQYF | TGTGCCAGCATGGGGAGCAGGTTTACTGAGACCCAGTACTTC
TRBJ2-3 | TRBD2 | TRBV11-1 | NA | CASSLSTSGQGSQYF | TGTGCCAGCAGCTTATCGACTAGCGGACAAGGGTCGCAGTATTTT
TRBJ2-1 | NA | TRBV7-2 | few | CASSSRGSNEQFF | TGTGCCAGCAGCTCCCGGGGAAGCAATGAGCAGTTCTTC
TRBJ2-6 | TRBD2 | TRBV5-1 | NA | CASGTGGSGANVLTF | TGCGCCAGTGGCACGGGGGGCTCTGGGGCCAACGTCCTGACTTTC
TRBJ2-7 | NA | TRBV10-3 | many | CAIGWDTAYEQYF | TGTGCCATCGGCTGGGACACCGCCTACGAGCAGTACTTC
TRBJ1-2 | NA | TRBV6-1 | NA | CASSLQGPDGYTF | TGTGCCAGCAGCCTACAGGGTCCGGATGGCTACACCTTC
TRBJ2-7 | TRBD1 | TRBV20-1 | many | CSARETGGRNEQYF | TGCAGTGCTAGAGAGACAGGGGGCAGGAACGAGCAGTACTTC
TRBJ1-2 | NA | TRBV7-9 | few | CASSTLLISLYGYTF | TGTGCCAGCAGCACATTGCTAATTTCGCTCTATGGCTACACCTTC
TRBJ2-1 | NA | TRBV6-1 | few | CASTRGEQFF | TGTGCCAGCACCAGGGGTGAGCAGTTCTTC
TRBJ2-1 | NA | TRBV27 | many | CASSRIFGEQFF | TGTGCCAGCAGTCGGATCTTCGGGGAGCAGTTCTTC
TRBJ1-1 | NA | TRBV11-2 | many | CASSIRQNDEAFF | TGTGCCAGCAGCATCAGACAGAATGATGAAGCTTTCTTT
TRBJ2-3 | NA | TRBV5-1 | NA | CASRWRGSTDTQYF | TGCGCCAGCCGGTGGCGGGGCAGCACAGATACGCAGTATTTT
TRBJ2-2 | TRBD2 | TRBV12-3/TRBV12-4 | many | CASSFSGLATGELFF | TGTGCCAGCAGTTTCAGTGGACTAGCCACCGGGGAGCTGTTTTTT
TRBJ2-5 | NA | TRBV20-1 | many | CSARVASVGGETQYF | TGCAGTGCTAGAGTAGCTAGCGTGGGGGGTGAGACCCAGTACTTC
TRBJ1-6 | NA | TRBV28 | NA | CASSLRGRNSPLHF | TGTGCCAGCAGTTTGAGGGGAAGAAATTCACCCCTCCACTTT
TRBJ1-5 | NA | TRBV12-3/TRBV12-4 | few | CASSFRDWRSQHF | TGTGCCAGCAGTTTTAGGGACTGGAGGTCCCAGCATTTT
TRBJ2-2 | NA | TRBV20-1 | few | CSARSHRGATGELFF | TGCAGTGCTAGATCCCATAGGGGGGCAACCGGGGAGCTGTTTTTT
TRBJ2-3 | NA | TRBV20-1 | NA | CSANFPGTDTDTQYF | TGCAGTGCTAATTTCCCCGGGACCGACACAGATACGCAGTATTTT
TRBJ2-6 | TRBD1 | TRBV20-1 | few | CSASGDRGPSGANVLTF | TGCAGTGCTAGCGGGGACAGGGGCCCCTCTGGGGCCAACGTCCTGACTTTC
TRBJ2-3 | NA | TRBV4-3 | many | CASSQDMSWRDTQYF | TGCGCCAGCAGCCAAGATATGAGCTGGCGGGATACGCAGTATTTT
TRBJ2-7 | NA | TRBV11-2 | many | CASSSPKDYEQYF | TGTGCCAGCAGCTCCCCCAAGGACTACGAGCAGTACTTC
TRBJ1-2 | NA | TRBV20-1 | many | CSAREEGAVANYGYTF | TGCAGTGCTAGAGAGGAAGGGGCCGTAGCTAACTATGGCTACACCTTC
TRBJ2-3 | NA | TRBV5-6 | few | CASSRPRGNWGTDTQYF | TGTGCCAGCAGCCGCCCCAGGGGAAATTGGGGCACAGATACGCAGTATTTT
TRBJ2-3 | TRBD2 | TRBV20-1 | few | CSAGGGGDTQYF | TGCAGCGCCGGTGGGGGGGGGGATACGCAGTATTTT
TRBJ2-1 | NA | TRBV7-9 | NA | CASSLGSSPEFF | TGTGCCAGCAGCTTGGGTTCTAGCCCTGAGTTCTTC
TRBJ2-2 | NA | TRBV10-1 | once | CASGEDGELFF | TGCGCCAGCGGGGAGGACGGGGAGCTGTTTTTT
TRBJ1-1 | TRBD1 | TRBV29-1 | many | CSVASIGQGMVMNTEAFF | TGCAGCGTGGCCTCCATTGGACAGGGGATGGTCATGAACACTGAAGCTTTCTTT
TRBJ2-3 | TRBD2 | TRBV20-1 | many | CSARTSGDTDTQYF | TGCAGTGCTCGGACTAGCGGGGATACAGATACGCAGTATTTT
TRBJ2-4 | NA | TRBV5-6 | NA | CASSLMSGGAKNIQYF | TGTGCCAGCAGCTTGATGTCAGGAGGGGCCAAAAACATTCAGTACTTC
TRBJ2-5 | NA | TRBV12-3/TRBV12-4 | few | CASSFFQGKETQYF | TGTGCCAGCAGTTTTTTCCAGGGAAAAGAGACCCAGTACTTC
TRBJ2-1 | TRBD2 | TRBV7-9 | once | CAGTVAGAYNEQFF | TGTGCCGGGACCGTAGCGGGGGCCTACAATGAGCAGTTCTTC
TRBJ2-5 | NA | TRBV15 | NA | CATSRDPQETQYF | TGTGCCACCAGCAGAGACCCGCAAGAGACCCAGTACTTC
TRBJ2-5 | NA | TRBV20-1 | many | CSASAAGKETQYF | TGCAGTGCTAGTGCGGCAGGGAAGGAGACCCAGTACTTC
TRBJ2-5 | TRBD2 | TRBV28 | NA | CASTRSGTSQETQYF | TGTGCCAGCACCCGAAGCGGGACTAGCCAAGAGACCCAGTACTTC
TRBJ2-5 | TRBD2 | TRBV12-3/TRBV12-4 | NA | CASSLPTSIETQYF | TGTGCCAGCAGTCTCCCGACTAGCATTGAGACCCAGTACTTC
TRBJ1-1 | NA | TRBV27 | NA | CASSDTLLNTEAFF | TGTGCCAGCAGCGACACCTTGCTGAACACTGAAGCTTTCTTT
TRBJ1-5 | NA | TRBV6-5 | once | CASSHPGGIDQPQHF | TGTGCCAGCAGTCACCCGGGAGGAATCGATCAGCCCCAGCATTTT
TRBJ2-7 | TRBD1 | TRBV10-3 | many | CAISSPGQQSYEQYF | TGTGCCATCAGTTCCCCGGGACAGCAATCCTACGAGCAGTACTTC